This T cell receptor beta chain stems from a study of metastatic and nonmetastatic thyroid tumors. Background on the study: Comparison of repertoires was carried out across blood and tumor or nodule tissue from malignant and benign thyroid patients. Regarding the study as a whole: Benign nodules reportedly had significantly lower TCR beta diversity than malignant thyroid tumors in blood and tumor.

Note on this clone: The target antigen is unknown.

Until they underwent thyroid surgery, no patient had received any treatment. Per the study methods: Between-group CDR3 differences, defined by clinicopathological status, yielded a distant-metastasis classifier for papillary thyroid cancer. Through MiXCR, TCRdb re-clonotyped the PCR reads. The V and J calls follow TCRdb's processing rather than the paper's. The data contain 20,000 to 25,000 clones, 20% of them singletons. The germline V gene has CDR1 SGHTA and CDR2 FQGNSA. V was pared by 6 bases and J by 0 bases, with 14 bases between. There are 15 residues in the CDR3. The sample was adjacent normal tissue. The rearrangement links TRBV7-2 to TRBJ1-1; no firm D call. This receptor was taken from a female donor with papillary thyroid cancer or a benign thyroid nodule (not recorded which). Some clones in this sample may be carry-over from other donors' samples. In DNA form, the CDR3 reads TGTGCCAGCAGACGTTCGGTGAGGGTGAACACTGAAGCTTTCTTT. This encodes CASRRSVRVNTEAFF.